This TCR beta chain was identified in a study of T cells in tumors after PD-1 blockade. Study as a whole: A subset received ongoing vismodegib 150 mg daily alongside anti-PD-1 therapy. On average, peripheral blood gave about 100,000 TCR templates and tens of thousands of unique clonotypes. Study-level findings and limits: Peripheral recruitment is suggested, as some novel exhausted tumor clones were in pre-treatment blood.

Assay used: immunoSEQ multiplex PCR; TCRdb lists only in-frame clones, some missing. The sample has roughly 19,000 clones; around 80% are singletons. Notes on this clone: Antigen: not known.

The TCR comes from a human donor with basal cell carcinoma. This material consisted of PBMCs, taken before anti-PD-1 treatment.

The CDR3 DNA follows: TGTGCCACTTCTGGGCAGTTGGTGGACGGCACAGATACGCAGTATTTT. It codes for CATSGQLVDGTDTQYF. The chain employs TRBV3-1 (or the pseudogene TRBV3-2) and TRBJ2-3; no clear D gene. The CDR3 is 16 amino acids. Per the germline V gene, CDR1 is LGHDT and CDR2 is YNNKEL (reference sequence). Trimming cost V 10 bases and J 1 base, with 21 bases left between them.